This T cell receptor beta chain was recovered during a study of OX40 agonist ivuxolimab in advanced cancers. Study-wide background: The dose-escalation cohort had hepatocellular carcinoma, melanoma, renal cell or head and neck cancer. A male proportion of approximately 83% was recorded, with mean age about 54 years and range roughly 23 to 85.

Measured with immunoSEQ multiplex PCR; TCRdb has only the in-frame clones, and not every one. In the table there are roughly 49,000 clones, around 81% of which are singletons. Overall study findings and caveats: Expanded clones were, on average, more numerous in CD8+ T cells than in CD4+.

Remarks on this clone: Its matching antigen is unknown.

The sample in question was CD4+ or CD8+ T cells sorted from blood, obtained in a trial of the OX40 agonist ivuxolimab. The TCR sequence derives from an adult with an advanced solid tumor such as melanoma, head and neck, liver or kidney cancer.

CDR3 nucleotide sequence: TGTGCCAGCTCACCGGTGCAGGTTTCGTACCAAGAGACCCAGTACTTC. It translates to CASSPVQVSYQETQYF. The chain links TRBV18 to TRBJ2-5, with D unresolved. This CDR3 is 16 amino acids long. Trimming shortened V by 3 bases and J by 0 bases, and 14 bases separated the two germline ends. Germline V gene data show CDR1 as KGHSH and CDR2 as LQKENI.